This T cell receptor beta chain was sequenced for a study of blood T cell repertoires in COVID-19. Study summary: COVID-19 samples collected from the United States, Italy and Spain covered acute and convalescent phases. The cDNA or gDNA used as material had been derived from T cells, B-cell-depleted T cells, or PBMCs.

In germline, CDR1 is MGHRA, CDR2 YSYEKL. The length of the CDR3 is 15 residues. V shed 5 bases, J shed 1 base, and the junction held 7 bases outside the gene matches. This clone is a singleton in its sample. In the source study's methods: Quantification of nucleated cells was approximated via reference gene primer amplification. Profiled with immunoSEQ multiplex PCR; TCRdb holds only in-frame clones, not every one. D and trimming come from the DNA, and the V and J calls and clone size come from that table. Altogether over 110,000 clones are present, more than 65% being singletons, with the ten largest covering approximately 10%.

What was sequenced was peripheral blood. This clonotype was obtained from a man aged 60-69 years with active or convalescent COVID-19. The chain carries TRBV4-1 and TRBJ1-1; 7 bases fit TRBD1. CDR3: CASSLRQGTNTEAFF. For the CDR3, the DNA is TGCGCCAGCAGCTTGCGACAGGGAACGAACACTGAAGCTTTCTTT.